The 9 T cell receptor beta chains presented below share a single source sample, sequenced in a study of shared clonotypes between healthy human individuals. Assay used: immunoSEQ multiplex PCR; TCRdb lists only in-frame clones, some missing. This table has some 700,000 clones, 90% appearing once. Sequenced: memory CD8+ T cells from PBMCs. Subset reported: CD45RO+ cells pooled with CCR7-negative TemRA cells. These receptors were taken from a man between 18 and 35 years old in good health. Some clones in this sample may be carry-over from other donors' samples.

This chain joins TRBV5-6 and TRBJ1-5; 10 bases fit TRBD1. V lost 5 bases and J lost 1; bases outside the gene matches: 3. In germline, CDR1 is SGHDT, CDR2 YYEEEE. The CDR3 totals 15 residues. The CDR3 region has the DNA TGTGCCAGCAGTGACAGGGGGCGAAGCAATCAGCCCCAGCATTTT. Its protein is CASSDRGRSNQPQHF. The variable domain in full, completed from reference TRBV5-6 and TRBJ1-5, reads DAGVTQSPTHLIKTRGQQVTLRCSPKSGHDTVSWYQQALGQGPQFIFQYYEEEERQRGNFPDRFSGHQFPNYSSELNVNALLLGDSALYLCASSDRGRSNQPQHFGDGTRLSIL.

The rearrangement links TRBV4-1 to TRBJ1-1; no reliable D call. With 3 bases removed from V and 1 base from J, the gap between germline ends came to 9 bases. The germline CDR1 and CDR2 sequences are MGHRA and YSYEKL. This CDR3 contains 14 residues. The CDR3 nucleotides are TGCGCCAGCAGCCACCGGGCGTCGAACACTGAAGCTTTCTTT. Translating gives CASSHRASNTEAFF.

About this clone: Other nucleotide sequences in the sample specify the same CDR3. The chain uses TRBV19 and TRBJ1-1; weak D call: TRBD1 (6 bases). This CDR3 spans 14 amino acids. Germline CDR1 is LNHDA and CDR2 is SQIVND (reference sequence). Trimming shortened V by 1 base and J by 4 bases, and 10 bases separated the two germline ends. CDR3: CASSIGRGGTEAFF. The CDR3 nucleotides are TGTGCCAGTAGTATAGGGAGAGGGGGCACTGAAGCTTTCTTT. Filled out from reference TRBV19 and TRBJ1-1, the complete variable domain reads DGGITQSPKYLFRKEGQNVTLSCEQNLNHDAMYWYRQDPGQGLRLIYYSQIVNDFQKGDIAEGYSVSREKKESFPLTVTSAQKNPTAFYLCASSIGRGGTEAFFGQGTRLTVV.

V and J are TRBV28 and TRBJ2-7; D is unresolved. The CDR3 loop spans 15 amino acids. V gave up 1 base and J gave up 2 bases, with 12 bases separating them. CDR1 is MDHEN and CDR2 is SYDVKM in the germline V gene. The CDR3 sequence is CASSLFGRTTYEQYF. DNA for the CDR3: TGTGCCAGCAGTTTATTTGGGCGGACGACCTACGAGCAGTACTTC.

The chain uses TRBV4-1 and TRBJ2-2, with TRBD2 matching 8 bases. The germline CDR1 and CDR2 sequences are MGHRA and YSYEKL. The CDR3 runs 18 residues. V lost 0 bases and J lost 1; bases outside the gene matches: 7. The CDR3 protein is CASSQDTPLAGNTGELFF. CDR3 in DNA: TGCGCCAGCAGCCAAGATACCCCCCTAGCGGGGAACACCGGGGAGCTGTTTTTT.

CDR3 sequence: CASKSGRGGYGYTF. CDR3 coding DNA: TGTGCCAGTAAAAGCGGCAGGGGTGGTTATGGCTACACCTTC. The chain links TRBV19 to TRBJ1-2; possibly TRBD1 for D (6 bases). With 7 bases removed from V and 5 bases from J, the gap between germline ends came to 17 bases. CDR1 is LNHDA, CDR2 SQIVND, per germline (reference sequence). This CDR3 spans 14 amino acids.

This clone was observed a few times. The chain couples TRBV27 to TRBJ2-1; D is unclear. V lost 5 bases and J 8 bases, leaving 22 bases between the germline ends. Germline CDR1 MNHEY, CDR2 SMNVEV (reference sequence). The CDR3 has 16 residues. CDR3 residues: CASSPKTPDRLDEQFF. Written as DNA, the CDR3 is TGTGCCAGCAGTCCAAAGACTCCGGACCGTTTAGATGAGCAGTTCTTC.

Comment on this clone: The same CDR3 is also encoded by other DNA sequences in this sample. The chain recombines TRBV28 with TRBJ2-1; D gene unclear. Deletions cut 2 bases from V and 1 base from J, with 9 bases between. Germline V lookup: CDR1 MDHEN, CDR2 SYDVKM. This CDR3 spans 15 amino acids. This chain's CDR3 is CASSLRGSSYNEQFF. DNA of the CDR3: TGTGCCAGCAGTTTACGTGGGTCATCCTACAATGAGCAGTTCTTC.

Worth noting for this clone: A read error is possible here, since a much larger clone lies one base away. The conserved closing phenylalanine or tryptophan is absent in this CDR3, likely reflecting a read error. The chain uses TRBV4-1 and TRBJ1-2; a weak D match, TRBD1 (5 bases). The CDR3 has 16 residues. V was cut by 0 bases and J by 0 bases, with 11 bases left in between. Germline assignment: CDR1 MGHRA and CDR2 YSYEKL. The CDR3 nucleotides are TGCGCCAGCAGCCAAGAGCACGGGACCGCTAACTATGGCTACACCGTC. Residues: CASSQEHGTANYGYTV.